This TCR beta chain emerged from a study of cytomegalovirus exposure and HLA in healthy donors. Overall study: T cells numbering about 179 million yielded around 120 million unique TCR beta sequences in an earlier analysis.

Findings of the study overall: Reportedly, diagnosis of cytomegalovirus status by the classifier showed high specificity and sensitivity.

V gave up 1 base and J gave up 9 bases, with 10 bases separating them. Germline CDR1 GTSNPN, CDR2 SVGIG (reference sequence). This CDR3 has 12 residues. A multiplex PCR was run with 60 Vbeta primers and 13 Jbeta primers. Sequencing was performed with immunoSEQ multiplex PCR; in TCRdb, only in-frame clones are kept and a portion is missing. The sample yields approximately 100,000 clones, roughly 80% seen once. A note on this clone: What it binds is not known.

Sample: PBMCs. The receptor was isolated from a female donor in good health and CMV-seropositive. The genes are TRBV30 and TRBJ2-1; D is perhaps TRBD2 (5 bases). CDR3 in amino acids: CAWSALGSEQFF. For the CDR3, the DNA is TGTGCCTGGAGTGCCCTGGGGAGTGAGCAGTTCTTC.